This T cell receptor beta chain was captured by sequencing in a study of cytomegalovirus exposure and HLA in healthy donors. Clones were sequenced by immunoSEQ multiplex PCR, and TCRdb holds only the in-frame ones, with some missing. The sample includes about 200,000 clones, 65% to 90% seen only once; the top ten take around an eighth. The donors were members of the roughly 130-subject validation cohort (separate from the roughly 700-subject first cohort). General study points: The dataset shows that most TCR sequences were rare, while some public TCRs occurred in many donors. The classifier was said to identify cytomegalovirus status with high specificity and sensitivity.

Germline V gene sequence: CDR1 MNHNS, CDR2 SASEGT. The V and J ends lost 0 bases and 6 bases respectively, with 14 bases between them. The CDR3 spans 15 residues. Turning to this clone: Its matching antigen is unknown.

Sequencing was performed on PBMCs. This chain links TRBV6-1 with TRBJ1-2; no clear D gene. The receptor comes from a woman under 40 in good health and CMV-seropositive. The CDR3 coding sequence is TGTGCCAGCAGTGAAGCCCGAAACAGTGAGCATGGCTACACCTTC. It is translated as CASSEARNSEHGYTF.